Each of the 3 T cell receptor beta chains below was sequenced from the same sample in a study of blood T cell repertoires in COVID-19. The protocol was immunoSEQ multiplex PCR, while the TCRdb copy is restricted to in-frame clones and leaves out a portion. Among approximately 270,000 clones listed, more than 80% were seen once. The sample taken for sequencing was PBMCs or T cells enriched from blood (not recorded which). The receptors originated from a woman aged 25 to 39 with acute COVID-19.

This clone was observed a single time. The gene calls are TRBV29-1 and TRBJ2-1; 9 positions match TRBD2. Germline values: CDR1 SQVTM, CDR2 ANQGSEA. CDR3 size: 13 residues. This CDR3 reads CGFTGTSLSEQFF. The CDR3, as DNA: TGCGGATTTACCGGGACTAGCCTCAGTGAGCAGTTCTTC.

This sequence joins TRBV28 and TRBJ1-2; D is undetermined. With 4 bases removed from V and 13 bases from J, the gap between germline ends came to 10 bases. Germline CDR1 is MDHEN and CDR2 is SYDVKM. This CDR3 region has 10 residues. CDR3 nucleotides: TGTGCCAGCAGTTCCGGAGCGCCCACCTTC. Protein sequence: CASSSGAPTF.

The V call is TRBV28, the J call TRBJ1-6, with a tentative D call TRBD1 (6 bases). The germline V gene has CDR1 MDHEN and CDR2 SYDVKM. Deletions cut 5 bases from V and 7 bases from J, with 15 bases between. The length of the CDR3 is 15 residues. The CDR3 loop is CASSGGGETNSPLHF. The CDR3 nucleotides are TGTGCCAGCAGTGGGGGGGGCGAAACAAATTCACCCCTCCACTTT.